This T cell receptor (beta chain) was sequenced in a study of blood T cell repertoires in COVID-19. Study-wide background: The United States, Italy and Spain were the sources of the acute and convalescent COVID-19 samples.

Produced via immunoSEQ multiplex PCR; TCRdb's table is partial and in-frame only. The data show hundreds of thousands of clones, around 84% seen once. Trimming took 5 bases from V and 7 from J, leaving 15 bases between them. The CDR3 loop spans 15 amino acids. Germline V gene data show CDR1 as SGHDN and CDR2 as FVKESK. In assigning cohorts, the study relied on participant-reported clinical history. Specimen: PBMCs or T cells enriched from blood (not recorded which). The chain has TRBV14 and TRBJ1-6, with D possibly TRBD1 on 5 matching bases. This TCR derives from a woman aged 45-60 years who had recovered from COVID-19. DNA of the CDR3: TGTGCCAGCAGCTCCCGGGGGGATTACAATTCACCCCTCCACTTT. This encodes CASSSRGDYNSPLHF.